The 16 T cell receptor beta chains below all came from one sample that was sequenced in a study of blood T cell repertoires in COVID-19. Here immunoSEQ multiplex PCR was the method, and the copy in TCRdb shows in-frame clones only, minus some. The data hold 300,000 or so clones, with roughly 86% observed a single time. The material sequenced was PBMCs or T cells enriched from blood (not recorded which). The receptors derive from a woman aged 45-60 years who had been exposed to COVID-19.

The chain carries TRBV4-1 and TRBJ1-2; possible D gene TRBD1, 6 bases. Trimming cost V 4 bases and J 8 bases, with 23 bases left between them. The CDR3 is made up of 16 amino acids. CDR1 and CDR2 (germline): MGHRA, YSYEKL. CDR3 sequence (DNA): TGCGCCAGCAGCCCAGTGGTCATTGTGGACAGACGAGGCTACACCTTC. Protein sequence: CASSPVVIVDRRGYTF.

The chain combines TRBV3-1 (or the pseudogene TRBV3-2) with TRBJ1-5; 12 bases fit TRBD1. Germline-derived CDR1 and CDR2 are LGHDT and YNNKEL (reference sequence). CDR3 length: 15 residues. The V segment lost 5 bases and the J segment 7 bases; nucleotides outside the gene matches: 6. CDR3 region: CASSEGQGAVQPQHF. The CDR3 DNA is TGTGCCAGCAGCGAGGGACAGGGGGCGGTCCAGCCCCAGCATTTT.

This chain uses TRBV2 with TRBJ2-2; no firm D call. Germline assignment: CDR1 SNHLY and CDR2 FYNNEI. V dropped 3 bases and J dropped 4 bases, with 9 bases sitting between them. The CDR3 loop spans 14 amino acids. Here the CDR3 DNA reads TGTGCCAGCAGTGACATGACTGCCACCGGGGAGCTGTTTTTT. It codes for CASSDMTATGELFF.

The chain carries TRBV2 and TRBJ1-2; TRBD1 is a possible D gene (6 bases). This CDR3 region has 15 residues. The V gene's germline CDR1 is SNHLY and CDR2 FYNNEI. Trimming stripped 10 bases from V and 4 bases from J, with 22 bases between. CDR3 DNA: TGTGCCAACCAAGAGACGGCAGGGGCGGCCTATGGCTACACCTTC. Its protein is CANQETAGAAYGYTF.

This chain joins TRBV28 and TRBJ2-1, with 9 bases matching TRBD2. J was trimmed by 7 bases and V by 3 bases; bases with no gene match: 7. This CDR3 has 15 residues. The germline V gene encodes CDR1 MDHEN and CDR2 SYDVKM. The DNA for the CDR3 is TGTGCCAGCAGTTTCATCGGCGGGGGGGGAAATGAGCAGTTCTTC. This encodes CASSFIGGGGNEQFF. The full variable domain, in which reference TRBV28 and TRBJ2-1 provide the parts outside the CDR3, is DVKVTQSSRYLVKRTGEKVFLECVQDMDHENMFWYRQDPGLGLRLIYFSYDVKMKEKGDIPEGYSVSREKKERFSLILESASTNQTSMYLCASSFIGGGGNEQFFGPGTRLTVL.

The chain recombines TRBV3-1 (or the pseudogene TRBV3-2) with TRBJ2-7; tentatively, D is TRBD2 (7 bases). Trimming removed 1 base at V and 5 bases at J, with 15 bases between. Germline V gives CDR1 LGHDT, CDR2 YNNKEL (reference sequence). The CDR3 totals 15 residues. CDR3 in amino acids: CASSQGRGAFDEQYF. CDR3 bases: TGTGCCAGCAGCCAAGGTCGGGGGGCGTTCGACGAGCAGTACTTC.

This sequence joins TRBV5-1 and TRBJ2-5, with 12 positions matching TRBD2. Germline V gives CDR1 SGHRS, CDR2 YFSETQ. The trim removed 4 bases at V and 5 bases at J, leaving 3 bases unmatched. The CDR3 length is 14 residues. In DNA, the CDR3 is TGCGCCAGCAGCACCGGGACTAGCGGGGAGACCCAGTACTTC. Translated: CASSTGTSGETQYF.

The genes are TRBV5-1 and TRBJ1-2, with 8 bases aligning to TRBD1. The CDR3 loop spans 13 amino acids. V shed 4 bases, J shed 8 bases, and the junction held 7 bases outside the gene matches. Germline assignment: CDR1 SGHRS and CDR2 YFSETQ. CDR3 amino acids: CASSQTGDIGYTF. The CDR3 DNA reads TGCGCCAGCAGCCAGACAGGGGATATCGGCTACACCTTC.

The J gene is TRBJ2-5, the V gene TRBV11-2; TRBD2 matches at 9 bases. Germline CDR1 is SGHAT and CDR2 is FQNNGV. The CDR3 has 18 residues. The V gene end was trimmed by 0 bases and the J gene end by 5 bases; junction bases not matched to a gene: 13. Written as DNA, the CDR3 is TGTGCCAGCAGCTTAGATTACCTCAAGGCGGGGGGGTTGGAGACCCAGTACTTC. Translating gives CASSLDYLKAGGLETQYF.

This clone has only one observation. The V and J genes are TRBV7-8 and TRBJ2-7; 11 bases are shared with TRBD1. V shed 5 bases and J 5 bases; nucleotides not matched to a gene: 8. The CDR3 contains 15 residues. Per germline, CDR1 SGHVS and CDR2 FQNEAQ. The CDR3 spells CASSLGGTGGDEQYF. For the CDR3, the DNA is TGTGCCAGCAGCCTAGGCGGGACAGGGGGGGACGAGCAGTACTTC.

The chain employs TRBV10-3 and TRBJ2-6; maybe TRBD2 (5 bases). Trimming took off 3 bases at V and 0 bases at J, with 12 bases between the two ends. The germline V gene encodes CDR1 ENHRY and CDR2 SYGVKD. The CDR3 is 17 amino acids. As DNA, the CDR3 is TGTGCCATCAGTGAAAGCGGTCCCCCCTCTGGGGCCAACGTCCTGACTTTC. This encodes CAISESGPPSGANVLTF.

The V gene is TRBV19, the J gene TRBJ1-4; 7 positions agree with TRBD1. Germline lookup yields CDR1 LNHDA and CDR2 SQIVND (reference sequence). The V and J ends lost 3 bases and 7 bases, in that order; junction bases with no gene match: 11. The CDR3 covers 16 residues. The CDR3: CASSIGTGTVGEKLFF. The CDR3 DNA reads TGTGCCAGTAGTATTGGAACCGGGACAGTCGGTGAAAAACTGTTTTTT.

This chain connects TRBV7-2 to TRBJ1-6; D gene uncertain. Trimming pared 7 bases from V and 9 bases from J, leaving 13 bases between. The CDR3 spans 13 residues. CDR1 is SGHTA, CDR2 FQGNSA, per germline. The CDR3 DNA reads as TGTGCCAGCACCTTCCGAACTAGTTCACCCCTCCACTTT. Protein sequence: CASTFRTSSPLHF.

This sequence joins TRBV28 and TRBJ1-2, with TRBD1 matching 9 bases. This CDR3 is 18 amino acids long. CDR1 is MDHEN, CDR2 SYDVKM, per germline. The V and J ends lost 2 bases and 2 bases, in that order; junction bases with no gene match: 12. CDR3 sequence (DNA): TGTGCCAGCAGTTTACGTTTCGACGGGACAGGGATAAACTATGGCTACACCTTC. This gives the protein CASSLRFDGTGINYGYTF.

The V and J genes are TRBV2 and TRBJ2-4, with 9 bases identical to TRBD2. V was clipped by 5 bases and J by 7 bases; unmatched bases: 6. Germline-derived CDR1 and CDR2 are SNHLY and FYNNEI. CDR3 size: 14 residues. CDR3 sequence: CASSPGLAGNIQYF. CDR3 nucleotides: TGTGCCAGCAGTCCGGGACTAGCCGGGAACATTCAGTACTTC.

The chain links TRBV7-9 to TRBJ1-2, with D possibly being TRBD1 (5 bases). CDR1 and CDR2 (germline): SEHNR, FQNEAQ (reference sequence). V was clipped by 7 bases and J by 1 base, with 19 bases between them. The CDR3 is made up of 16 amino acids. The CDR3 reads CASTPRVAGLNYGYTF. DNA of the CDR3: TGTGCCAGCACCCCGCGCGTCGCAGGGCTTAACTATGGCTACACCTTC.